This passage covers 17 T cell receptor beta chains from one sample sequenced in a study of CD8 T cells in ankylosing spondylitis. Each CDR3 protein is one row after TCRdb ran MiXCR on the 5' RACE reads. This sample carries approximately 200,000 distinct CDR3 sequences, roughly 13% of them seen once, and the ten largest clones take approximately 17%. The sequenced sample consisted of blood, either unsorted or a sorted T cell fraction (not recorded which). These receptors were taken from a male donor with ankylosing spondylitis or in good health (not recorded which).

CDR3 loop: CASSPGLGRSRELFF. The DNA of the CDR3 is TGTGCCAGCAGCCCGGGACTAGGGAGGAGCAGGGAGCTGTTTTTT. This chain connects TRBV9 to TRBJ2-2, with 8 bases that match TRBD2. This CDR3 has 15 residues. The V segment lost 4 bases and the J segment 9 bases; nucleotides outside the gene matches: 11. Germline CDR1 is SGDLS and CDR2 is YYNGEE. Full variable domain (rest looked up from reference TRBV9 and TRBJ2-2): DSGVTQTPKHLITATGQRVTLRCSPRSGDLSVYWYQQSLDQGLQFLIQYYNGEERAKGNILERFSAQQFPDLHSELNLSSLELGDSALYFCASSPGLGRSRELFFGEGSRLTVL.

Many counts were recorded for this clonotype. This chain uses TRBV12-3 or TRBV12-4 with TRBJ2-7; 7 bases map to TRBD1. The CDR3 extends over 14 amino acids. V shed 6 bases, J shed 0 bases, and the junction held 5 bases outside the gene matches. The CDR3 DNA reads as TGTGCCAGCAGCCCGACAGGGCTCTCCTACGAGCAGTACTTC. Protein sequence: CASSPTGLSYEQYF.

This sequence joins TRBV7-9 and TRBJ1-2; 7 bases map to TRBD1. Germline V gives CDR1 SEHNR, CDR2 FQNEAQ (reference sequence). This CDR3 spans 15 amino acids. J was trimmed by 8 bases and V by 3 bases; bases with no gene match: 12. CDR3: CASSLANTGARGYTF. DNA for the CDR3: TGTGCCAGCAGCTTGGCCAACACAGGGGCACGGGGCTACACCTTC.

The chain has TRBV27 and TRBJ2-7, with 7 nucleotides matching TRBD2. Trimming at V came to 2 bases and at J to 4 bases, leaving 11 bases not matched to a gene. This CDR3 has 16 amino acids. Germline-derived CDR1 and CDR2 are MNHEY and SMNVEV (reference sequence). CDR3 loop: CASSLMLVGRGYEQYF. The DNA of the CDR3 is TGTGCCAGCAGTTTAATGTTAGTAGGGAGGGGTTACGAGCAGTACTTC.

The V and J genes are TRBV5-4 and TRBJ2-3; no clear D. Germline V CDR1 and CDR2: SGHNT, YYREEE (reference sequence). Trimming stripped 0 bases from V and 4 bases from J, with 6 bases between. This CDR3 comprises 13 residues. CDR3 residues: CASSLEPSDTQYF. CDR3 DNA: TGTGCCAGCAGCTTGGAACCCTCAGATACGCAGTATTTT.

This clonotype was picked up a small number of times. The gene calls are TRBV20-1 and TRBJ1-2; the D gene is possibly TRBD1 (6 bases). The CDR3 length is 16 residues. Per germline, CDR1 DFQATT and CDR2 SNEGSKA (reference sequence). V was clipped by 4 bases and J by 4 bases, with 22 bases between them. CDR3 nucleotides: TGCAGTGCTAACCCCGGGGGGCTCCTCGGGGGCTATGGCTACACCTTC. It yields the protein CSANPGGLLGGYGYTF.

The CDR3: CASSESLGPVPYEQYF. CDR3 nucleotide sequence: TGCGCCAGCAGTGAGTCCCTAGGTCCCGTCCCCTACGAGCAGTACTTC. The rearrangement uses TRBV10-2 and TRBJ2-7, with D unclear. Germline CDR1 WSHSY, CDR2 SAAADI. V was cut by 0 bases and J by 2 bases, with 14 bases left in between. CDR3 length: 16 amino acids.

The V and J genes are TRBV15 and TRBJ2-5; TRBD1 agrees at 7 bases. The CDR3 runs to 13 residues. V gave up 5 bases and J gave up 5 bases; unmatched junction bases: 5. Germline V gene sequence: CDR1 LNHNV, CDR2 YYDKDF (reference sequence). The chain's CDR3 is CATSRGGLETQYF. The CDR3 nucleotides are TGTGCCACCAGCCGAGGGGGCCTGGAGACCCAGTACTTC. Complete variable domain (other parts from reference TRBV15 and TRBJ2-5): DAMVIQNPRYQVTQFGKPVTLSCSQTLNHNVMYWYQQKSSQAPKLLFHYYDKDFNNEADTPDNFQSRRPNTSFCFLDIRSPGLGDTAMYLCATSRGGLETQYFGPGTRLLVL.

The chain employs TRBV10-2 and TRBJ2-3; D is perhaps TRBD2 (5 bases). The CDR3 extends over 12 amino acids. With 7 bases removed from V and 14 bases from J, the gap between germline ends came to 19 bases. CDR1 and CDR2 (germline): WSHSY, SAAADI. This CDR3 reads CASNVVRDERYF. CDR3 bases: TGCGCCAGCAACGTCGTCCGGGATGAACGGTATTTT.

This clonotype was counted only a few times. This chain joins TRBV6-1 and TRBJ2-7; the D gene is possibly TRBD2 (6 bases). Trimming took off 2 bases at V and 2 bases at J, with 19 bases between the two ends. CDR1 is MNHNS and CDR2 is SASEGT in the germline V gene. The CDR3 has 17 residues. The CDR3 protein is CASSENGEAVRAYEQYF. For the CDR3, the DNA is TGTGCCAGCAGTGAAAACGGGGAGGCAGTCAGAGCCTACGAGCAGTACTTC.

The chain carries TRBV2 and TRBJ2-7, with D possibly matching TRBD1 (6 bases). The CDR3 covers 15 residues. Germline V CDR1 and CDR2: SNHLY, FYNNEI. V was shortened by 5 bases and J by 1 base, with 15 bases between the two germline ends. The CDR3 spells CASSSPGDRSYEQYF. CDR3 DNA: TGTGCCAGCAGTTCTCCAGGGGATCGGTCCTACGAGCAGTACTTC.

A word on this clonotype: Relative to the germline gene, one junction end is altered; a read error may explain this. The chain has TRBV20-1 and TRBJ2-4, with 13 bases matching TRBD2. The germline V gene has CDR1 DFQATT and CDR2 SNEGSKA (reference sequence). CDR3 length: 16 residues. CDR3: CCARDKGLAGINIQYF. CDR3 bases: TGCTGTGCTAGAGATAAGGGACTAGCGGGGATAAACATTCAGTACTTC.

This clonotype has more than one count but fewer than ten. This rearrangement joins TRBV29-1 to TRBJ2-3, with 14 bases matching TRBD2. The CDR3 loop spans 17 amino acids. Per the germline V gene, CDR1 is SQVTM and CDR2 is ANQGSEA. Germline trimming cut 5 bases from V and 0 bases from J; bases unmatched to any gene: 7. The CDR3 DNA reads as TGCAGCGTTTCCGGGACTAGCGGGAGCCCTAGCACAGATACGCAGTATTTT. Translating it yields CSVSGTSGSPSTDTQYF.

The chain links TRBV7-7 to TRBJ1-1; TRBD1 might be the D (5 bases). The CDR3 extends over 13 amino acids. CDR1 is SSHAT, CDR2 FNYEAQ, per germline (reference sequence). V lost 5 bases and J 1 base, leaving 8 bases between the germline ends. In DNA, the CDR3 is TGTGCCAGCAGCGAGACAGCGAACACTGAAGCTTTCTTT. Translation gives CASSETANTEAFF.

This clonotype has just a few counts. The chain joins TRBV25-1 to TRBJ2-2; 9 nucleotides align to TRBD2. Germline lookup yields CDR1 MGHDK and CDR2 SYGVNS. The V gene end was trimmed by 4 bases and the J gene end by 7 bases; junction bases not matched to a gene: 10. The CDR3 extends over 16 amino acids. CDR3 nucleotide sequence: TGTGCCAGCAGTGCCCGGGTAGCGGGGGTTGTCGGGGAGCTGTTTTTT. Its translation is CASSARVAGVVGELFF.

The DNA for the CDR3 is TGTGCCAGCAGGTTCTCTTCGGGGAACATTCAGTACTTC. Residues: CASRFSSGNIQYF. V is TRBV2 and J is TRBJ2-4; tentative D call: TRBD2 (5 bases). In germline, CDR1 is SNHLY, CDR2 FYNNEI. CDR3 size: 13 residues. The V end lost 6 bases, the J end lost 7 bases, and 13 bases lay between the germline ends.

This chain connects TRBV11-2 to TRBJ2-1, with D possibly TRBD2 on 5 matching bases. This CDR3 region has 15 residues. Trimming shortened V by 1 base and J by 5 bases, and 12 bases separated the two germline ends. The germline V gene has CDR1 SGHAT and CDR2 FQNNGV. CDR3 coding DNA: TGTGCCAGCAGCTTAGTCTCCCTAGCCCACAATGAGCAGTTCTTC. Translated: CASSLVSLAHNEQFF.